The subject of this entry is one T cell receptor (beta chain). Its antigen is as yet unknown. With V trimmed by 7 bases and J by 4 bases, 6 bases remained unmatched. The CDR3 sequence is 13 residues long. In germline, CDR1 is MNHEY, CDR2 SMNVEV (reference sequence). The data were taken from a study of OX40 agonist ivuxolimab in advanced cancers. Study-wide results and caveats: Expanded clones were, on average, more numerous among CD8+ T cells than CD4+.

TCRdb keeps only in-frame clones here, not all; method: immunoSEQ multiplex PCR. The data show under 70,000 clones, about 88% seen once. The receptor was isolated from an adult with an advanced solid tumor such as melanoma, head and neck, liver or kidney cancer. The rearrangement links TRBV27 to TRBJ2-7, with TRBD1 matching 8 bases. Specimen: CD4+ or CD8+ T cells sorted from blood, collected in a trial of the OX40 agonist ivuxolimab. The CDR3 coding sequence is TGTGCCAGCAAGGCAGGGGGCGCGTACGAGCAGTACTTC. Its protein product is CASKAGGAYEQYF.